Following are 4 T cell receptor beta chains from one sample sequenced in a study of OX40 agonist ivuxolimab in advanced cancers. Libraries were prepared by immunoSEQ multiplex PCR; TCRdb keeps only in-frame clonotypes and omits some of them. Seen here are 45,000 to 50,000 clones, around nine tenths observed once, and the top ten hold more than 13%. The sample consisted of CD4+ or CD8+ T cells sorted from blood, taken in a trial of the OX40 agonist ivuxolimab. The receptors here all came from an adult with an advanced solid tumor such as melanoma, head and neck, liver or kidney cancer.

This clone was seen more than once but under ten times. The chain joins TRBV18 to TRBJ1-5; TRBD1 matches 7 bases. CDR3 length equals 15 residues. J lost 2 bases, V lost 3 bases, and 4 bases had no gene match. The germline CDR1 and CDR2 sequences are KGHSH and LQKENI. The CDR3 nucleotides read TGTGCCAGCTCACCGAACCAGGGGGGCAATCAGCCCCAGCATTTT. This sequence encodes CASSPNQGGNQPQHF.

This clone was seen a handful of times. The chain employs TRBV28 and TRBJ2-4; D unclear. Germline V gene lookup returns CDR1 MDHEN and CDR2 SYDVKM. The ends were cut back, 7 bases at V and 2 bases at J, with 15 bases in the middle. This CDR3 has 15 amino acids. CDR3 DNA: TGTGCCAGCAACCCCTCGGGCAGATCCAAAAACATTCAGTACTTC. Its translation: CASNPSGRSKNIQYF.

The CDR3 is CAISESTGRVLYEQYF. CDR3 DNA sequence: TGTGCCATCAGTGAGTCCACGGGACGGGTCCTCTACGAGCAGTACTTC. The genes are TRBV10-3 and TRBJ2-7; D is tentatively TRBD1 or TRBD2 (5 bases each). The CDR3 runs to 16 residues. V shed 0 bases and J shed 3 bases, with 15 bases lying between them. Germline lookup yields CDR1 ENHRY and CDR2 SYGVKD.

This clone has more than one count but fewer than ten. The chain couples TRBV4-1 to TRBJ2-7; no definite D call. The germline V and J ends were trimmed by 0 bases and 1 base, with 10 bases remaining between them. Germline CDR1 MGHRA, CDR2 YSYEKL. This CDR3 region has 15 residues. CDR3 nucleotide sequence: TGCGCCAGCAGCCAAGAACCCGGCGGATCCTACGAGCAGTACTTC. Translated, it gives CASSQEPGGSYEQYF.